This TCR beta chain was recorded in a study of blood T cell repertoires in COVID-19. V trimming: 2 bases; J trimming: 8 bases; junction bases outside the gene matches: 5. This CDR3 is 14 amino acids long. Germline V gene sequence: CDR1 SGDLS, CDR2 YYNGEE. Sequencing used immunoSEQ multiplex PCR; TCRdb keeps in-frame clones, though not all of them. The sample has more than 250,000 clones; 88% are singletons. The TCR comes from a human donor in a cohort sampled during active COVID-19. The sample comprised peripheral blood. The V call is TRBV9, the J call TRBJ1-2, with TRBD1 identical over 11 bases. The CDR3 DNA sequence: TGTGCCAGCAGCGTTGGACAGGGGGCACAAGGCTACACCTTC. Its translation is CASSVGQGAQGYTF.